This record concerns one T cell receptor (beta chain) sequence. Its antigen is unidentified. These data are taken from a study of PD-L1 blockade in urothelial cancer. Study background: Across tumor samples, the median number of T cells reached 1,200 to 1,500.

Whole-study results and caveats: A lone FFPE tumor specimen represented each patient, and none was collected right before treatment.

This CDR3 contains 16 residues. J lost 3 bases, V lost 0 bases, and 8 bases had no gene match. Germline V gene sequence: CDR1 MGHRA, CDR2 YSYEKL. Each patient's cancer was a locally advanced or metastatic urothelial carcinoma. Each FFPE tumor had its DNA quantified by means of amplified housekeeping genes. Produced via immunoSEQ multiplex PCR; TCRdb's table is partial and in-frame only. The data contain more than 35,000 clones, roughly 36% of them singletons. This rearrangement joins TRBV4-1 to TRBJ2-7; 7 bases line up with TRBD2. The sequence was collected from a man in his sixties with urothelial cancer. Sequenced material: tumor tissue, taken before atezolizumab (anti-PD-L1) treatment. For the CDR3, the DNA is TGCGCCAGCAGCCAAGACGCGGGAGCGTTATTCTACGAGCAGTACTTC. Translating gives CASSQDAGALFYEQYF.